Below, 20 T cell receptor beta chains from the same sample are listed, as sequenced in a study of T cell changes during pregnancy in multiple sclerosis. Measured with immunoSEQ multiplex PCR; TCRdb has only the in-frame clones, and not every one. The sample has around 88,000 clones; 80% to 95% are singletons. The starting material was peripheral blood, obtained in the first trimester of pregnancy. These receptors were taken from a female donor with multiple sclerosis, enrolled in a pregnancy study.

V is TRBV28 and J is TRBJ2-3; 12 bases align to TRBD2. Unmatched junction bases numbered 9, after V lost 6 bases and J lost 5 bases. The germline V gene encodes CDR1 MDHEN and CDR2 SYDVKM. The CDR3 contains 16 residues. The CDR3 nucleotides are TGTGCCAGCAGCACTAGCGGGAGGTTTGGTCTAGATACGCAGTATTTT. Translated: CASSTSGRFGLDTQYF.

The chain couples TRBV28 to TRBJ1-5; D ambiguous. The CDR3 extends over 14 amino acids. In germline, CDR1 is MDHEN, CDR2 SYDVKM. Trimming removed 7 bases at V and 0 bases at J, with 10 bases between. This CDR3 is CASKAGYSNQPQHF. The CDR3 region has the DNA TGTGCCAGCAAGGCAGGTTATAGCAATCAGCCCCAGCATTTT.

The chain has TRBV19 and TRBJ2-1; 7 bases align to TRBD2. This CDR3 comprises 14 residues. Losses at the gene ends were 9 bases for V and 6 bases for J; bases not matched to a gene: 11. Germline assignment: CDR1 LNHDA and CDR2 SQIVND (reference sequence). Here the CDR3 DNA reads TGTGCCAGCAAGCGGGACGGAACGACCAATGAGCAGTTCTTC. Translation gives CASKRDGTTNEQFF. The whole variable domain, remainder taken from reference TRBV19 and TRBJ2-1, is DGGITQSPKYLFRKEGQNVTLSCEQNLNHDAMYWYRQDPGQGLRLIYYSQIVNDFQKGDIAEGYSVSREKKESFPLTVTSAQKNPTAFYLCASKRDGTTNEQFFGPGTRLTVL.

The chain couples TRBV25-1 to TRBJ2-5; D might be TRBD1 (7 bases). The CDR3 consists of 16 residues. Germline V gene data show CDR1 as MGHDK and CDR2 as SYGVNS. Trimming left V 0 bases short and J 3 bases short, with 14 bases between. The CDR3 DNA is TGTGCCAGCAGTGAATATCGGGGGACAGAAGAAGAGACCCAGTACTTC. The encoded protein is CASSEYRGTEEETQYF.

CDR3 sequence (DNA): TGCAGCGTTCTACAGGGAAGGTACGAGCAGTACTTC. Translating it yields CSVLQGRYEQYF. J is TRBJ2-7 and V is TRBV29-1; D might be TRBD1 (6 bases). The CDR3 runs 12 residues. Trimming stripped 5 bases from V and 4 bases from J, with 12 bases between. Germline V CDR1 and CDR2: SQVTM, ANQGSEA.

J is TRBJ2-3 and V is TRBV19; TRBD2 agrees at 7 bases. The CDR3 covers 16 residues. V trimming: 0 bases; J trimming: 2 bases; junction bases outside the gene matches: 5. CDR1 is LNHDA, CDR2 SQIVND, per germline (reference sequence). CDR3 amino acids: CASSIDEGRATDTQYF. The CDR3 nucleotides read TGTGCCAGTAGTATAGATGAAGGGAGGGCCACAGATACGCAGTATTTT. The full variable domain, completed using reference TRBV19 and TRBJ2-3, is DGGITQSPKYLFRKEGQNVTLSCEQNLNHDAMYWYRQDPGQGLRLIYYSQIVNDFQKGDIAEGYSVSREKKESFPLTVTSAQKNPTAFYLCASSIDEGRATDTQYFGPGTRLTVL.

V is TRBV27 and J is TRBJ2-1, with 7 bases identical to TRBD1. The CDR3 totals 13 residues. The V gene's germline CDR1 is MNHEY and CDR2 SMNVEV (reference sequence). V shed 7 bases, J shed 6 bases, and the junction held 6 bases outside the gene matches. CDR3 in DNA: TGTGCCAGCAACGTCCGGGACAGCAATGAGCAGTTCTTC. Its translation: CASNVRDSNEQFF.

J is TRBJ2-1 and V is TRBV6-1; 9 bases match TRBD1. The CDR3 is 16 residues long. CDR1 is MNHNS, CDR2 SASEGT, per germline. The ends lost 0 bases at V and 7 bases at J; junction bases unmatched: 7. The DNA for the CDR3 is TGTGCCAGCAGTGAAGCGTGGACAGGGGAAAGGAATGAGCAGTTCTTC. Protein sequence: CASSEAWTGERNEQFF.

This chain joins TRBV29-1 and TRBJ1-1; TRBD1 matches at 8 bases. Germline CDR1 is SQVTM and CDR2 is ANQGSEA. V was clipped by 3 bases and J by 4 bases; unmatched bases: 1. This CDR3 spans 12 amino acids. CDR3 sequence (DNA): TGCAGCGTTGATGACAGGGGCACTGAAGCTTTCTTT. Translating gives CSVDDRGTEAFF.

This rearrangement joins TRBV11-2 to TRBJ2-1; 7 positions match TRBD2. The CDR3 loop spans 15 amino acids. Germline CDR1 and CDR2: SGHAT and FQNNGV. With 5 bases clipped from V and 6 bases from J, the junction kept 10 bases outside the gene matches. CDR3 bases: TGTGCCAGCAGCCGAGGACTAGTTTCTGGCAATGAGCAGTTCTTC. It codes for CASSRGLVSGNEQFF.

This chain links TRBV5-5 with TRBJ2-3, with D maybe TRBD2 (6 bases). The germline V gene has CDR1 SGHKS and CDR2 YYEKEE (reference sequence). The ends were cut back, 3 bases at V and 1 base at J, with 12 bases in the middle. This CDR3 has 15 residues. In DNA form, the CDR3 reads TGTGCCAGCAGCTCGTCGGGAGAGGGCACAGATACGCAGTATTTT. It is translated as CASSSSGEGTDTQYF.

This rearrangement joins TRBV5-6 to TRBJ1-1, with D uncertain. Trimming stripped 5 bases from V and 0 bases from J, with 23 bases between. The CDR3 is made up of 18 amino acids. CDR1 and CDR2 from the germline V gene are SGHDT and YYEEEE. In nucleotides, the CDR3 is TGTGCCAGCAGGGTGAGCGTTCCCGGGAGATTCATGAACACTGAAGCTTTCTTT. Its protein product is CASRVSVPGRFMNTEAFF.

The chain combines TRBV23-1 with TRBJ2-5; TRBD1 is a possible D gene (6 bases). TRBV23-1 is assigned to the ORF class and has an uncertain function. The CDR3 consists of 14 residues. V shed 8 bases and J shed 2 bases, with 15 bases lying between them. The CDR3, as DNA: TGCGCCAGCCCACAGGGAGAAGGGCAAGAGACCCAGTACTTC. This gives the protein CASPQGEGQETQYF.

This sequence joins TRBV6-5 and TRBJ1-2, with D possibly being TRBD1 (5 bases). The length of the CDR3 is 16 residues. V was shortened by 1 base and J by 2 bases, with 14 bases between the two germline ends. Germline CDR1 MNHEY, CDR2 SVGAGI. CDR3 region: CASSYLRGTGNYGYTF. In DNA, the CDR3 is TGTGCCAGCAGTTACTTGCGGGGGACGGGGAACTATGGCTACACCTTC.

This clone was seen just once. The rearrangement uses TRBV29-1 and TRBJ1-2; D might be TRBD1 (5 bases). Trimming cost V 5 bases and J 4 bases, with 26 bases left between them. The germline V gene has CDR1 SQVTM and CDR2 ANQGSEA. This CDR3 has 17 amino acids. The CDR3 reads CSVIHRQRSKGIYGYTF. The CDR3 DNA is TGCAGCGTTATCCACAGGCAGCGCTCCAAAGGAATCTATGGCTACACCTTC.

The chain joins TRBV19 to TRBJ2-3, with D perhaps matching TRBD1 (5 bases). The CDR3 has 10 residues. V was shortened by 11 bases and J by 6 bases, with 9 bases between the two germline ends. The germline CDR1 and CDR2 sequences are LNHDA and SQIVND (reference sequence). The DNA for the CDR3 is TGTGCCTCTGGGGCCGATACGCAGTATTTT. This codes for CASGADTQYF.

This clone was found a few times. The V gene is TRBV2, the J gene TRBJ2-1, with 7 bases lining up with TRBD1. The V gene's germline CDR1 is SNHLY and CDR2 FYNNEI. The CDR3 has 15 residues. The trim removed 3 bases at V and 5 bases at J, leaving 7 bases unmatched. The CDR3 is CASSDYRGVHNEQFF. The DNA for the CDR3 is TGTGCCAGCAGTGACTACAGGGGAGTCCACAATGAGCAGTTCTTC.

V is TRBV4-1 and J is TRBJ2-3; 7 bases agree with TRBD1. The germline CDR1 and CDR2 sequences are MGHRA and YSYEKL. This CDR3 contains 14 residues. V trimming: 3 bases; J trimming: 4 bases; junction bases outside the gene matches: 4. The CDR3 is CASSHRTGADTQYF. The DNA of the CDR3 is TGCGCCAGCAGCCATAGGACAGGTGCAGATACGCAGTATTTT.

The rearrangement joins TRBV2 to TRBJ2-7, with D perhaps given as TRBD1 or TRBD2 (5 bases each). The CDR3 is 14 amino acids. The V end lost 5 bases, the J end lost 7 bases, and 18 bases lay between the germline ends. The germline gives CDR1 SNHLY, CDR2 FYNNEI. CDR3 amino acids: CASSQGHRLLEQYF. The CDR3 nucleotides are TGTGCCAGCAGTCAAGGACACCGACTACTGGAGCAGTACTTC.

The V gene is TRBV15, the J gene TRBJ2-3; TRBD2 aligns across 9 bases. V shed 0 bases and J 3 bases; nucleotides not matched to a gene: 10. CDR1 and CDR2 (germline): LNHNV, YYDKDF (reference sequence). The CDR3 extends over 18 amino acids. The CDR3 region is CATSRDGASGDRTDTQYF. The CDR3 nucleotides read TGTGCCACCAGCAGAGATGGGGCTAGCGGGGACCGGACAGATACGCAGTATTTT.